One sample yielded the 20 T cell receptor beta chains listed below, sequenced in a study of Ad26.COV2.S vaccination and SARS-CoV-2 variants. This sample's treatment: around 19 received Ad26.COV2.S at low or high dose, single or two shots; about five received placebo; per-sample allocation not given. Sampling was done on day 63 after the first vaccine or placebo injection. TCRdb keeps only in-frame clones here, not all; method: immunoSEQ multiplex PCR. The table records 300,000 to 500,000 clones, less than 90% of them present only once. This material consisted of peripheral blood, taken in a trial of Ad26.COV2.S vaccine versus placebo. Source of these receptors: a person between 18 and 60 years old who received the Ad26.COV2.S COVID-19 vaccine or a placebo.

The V gene is TRBV9, the J gene TRBJ2-5, with D tentatively TRBD2 (7 bases). CDR3 length equals 14 residues. V lost 4 bases and J 1 base, leaving 11 bases between the germline ends. Germline CDR1 reads SGDLS; CDR2 reads YYNGEE. The DNA of the CDR3 is TGTGCCAGCAGCCTCGGGGGGCTCCAAGAGACCCAGTACTTC. Translation gives CASSLGGLQETQYF.

The J gene is TRBJ1-1, the V gene TRBV6-5; perhaps TRBD1 as D (5 bases). The CDR3 has 12 amino acids. Trimming took 6 bases from V and 3 from J, leaving 8 bases between them. Germline lookup yields CDR1 MNHEY and CDR2 SVGAGI. In DNA form, the CDR3 reads TGTGCCAGCAGACCGGGACACACTGAAGCTTTCTTT. Translation: CASRPGHTEAFF.

The chain links TRBV13 to TRBJ1-1, with D perhaps TRBD1 (6 bases). The CDR3 covers 14 residues. Germline CDR1 is PRHDT and CDR2 is FYEKMQ (reference sequence). The germline V and J ends were trimmed by 3 bases and 1 base, with 9 bases remaining between them. The CDR3 loop is CASSFPGQNTEAFF. As DNA, the CDR3 is TGTGCCAGCAGCTTCCCGGGACAGAACACTGAAGCTTTCTTT.

This sequence joins TRBV28 and TRBJ2-3; 9 nucleotides line up with TRBD1. Germline V gives CDR1 MDHEN, CDR2 SYDVKM. The J segment lost 4 bases and the V segment lost 5 bases, leaving 13 bases of the junction unmatched. The CDR3 runs 17 residues. CDR3 sequence reads: CASSSTGTGWRADTQYF. The CDR3 nucleotides are TGTGCCAGCAGTAGTACCGGGACAGGGTGGAGGGCAGATACGCAGTATTTT.

The table lists this clone with a count of one. This chain links TRBV27 with TRBJ1-1; a possible D gene is TRBD1 (6 bases). V was clipped by 6 bases and J by 1 base, with 21 bases between them. Germline CDR1 and CDR2: MNHEY and SMNVEV (reference sequence). The CDR3 totals 17 residues. The CDR3 protein is CASSFQRGAPGNTEAFF. Written as DNA, the CDR3 is TGTGCCAGCAGCTTTCAGAGGGGGGCCCCGGGGAACACTGAAGCTTTCTTT.

The V and J genes are TRBV5-4 and TRBJ2-5; TRBD2 is a possible D gene (5 bases). In germline, CDR1 is SGHNT, CDR2 YYREEE (reference sequence). With 3 bases removed from V and 5 bases from J, the gap between germline ends came to 11 bases. The CDR3 runs to 13 residues. As DNA, the CDR3 is TGTGCCAGCAGCTCGAAGGCGGGTGAGACCCAGTACTTC. Translation: CASSSKAGETQYF. The full variable domain, completed using reference TRBV5-4 and TRBJ2-5, is ETGVTQSPTHLIKTRGQQVTLRCSSQSGHNTVSWYQQALGQGPQFIFQYYREEENGRGNFPPRFSGLQFPNYSSELNVNALELDDSALYLCASSSKAGETQYFGPGTRLLVL.

The rearrangement uses TRBV7-2 and TRBJ2-3; 7 nucleotides line up with TRBD2. The CDR3 extends over 16 amino acids. Trimming at V came to 1 base and at J to 3 bases, leaving 7 bases not matched to a gene. CDR1 is SGHTA, CDR2 FQGNSA, per germline. CDR3 nucleotide sequence: TGTGCCAGCAGCTTAGGGGGGGGAGACGGGACAGATACGCAGTATTTT. Amino acids: CASSLGGGDGTDTQYF.

This clone has just one count. V gene TRBV5-1 combines with J gene TRBJ1-2, with a tentative D call TRBD1 (5 bases). V shed 10 bases and J shed 5 bases, with 21 bases lying between them. In germline, CDR1 is SGHRS, CDR2 YFSETQ. The length of the CDR3 is 14 residues. Here the CDR3 reads CASRRDADLYGYTF. In DNA, the CDR3 is TGCGCCTCTAGACGGGACGCCGACCTGTATGGCTACACCTTC.

The CDR3 is CASSPAARGEQFF. The CDR3 DNA reads as TGTGCCAGCTCACCGGCGGCCAGAGGTGAGCAGTTCTTC. This chain links TRBV18 with TRBJ2-1, with D hard to call. The CDR3 length is 13 residues. With 3 bases removed from V and 9 bases from J, the gap between germline ends came to 12 bases. Looked up from germline, CDR1 is KGHSH and CDR2 is LQKENI.

This sequence joins TRBV9 and TRBJ1-2, with D possibly TRBD1 on 5 matching bases. CDR1 and CDR2 from the germline V gene are SGDLS and YYNGEE. The germline V and J ends were trimmed by 7 bases and 8 bases, with 15 bases remaining between them. The CDR3 totals 12 residues. The CDR3 is CASRGAGLGYTF. The DNA of the CDR3 is TGTGCCAGCCGCGGAGCAGGGTTGGGCTACACCTTC. Looking up the rest from reference TRBV9 and TRBJ1-2 gives the full variable domain: DSGVTQTPKHLITATGQRVTLRCSPRSGDLSVYWYQQSLDQGLQFLIQYYNGEERAKGNILERFSAQQFPDLHSELNLSSLELGDSALYFCASRGAGLGYTFGSGTRLTVV.

This clone occurred once. The chain employs TRBV5-6 and TRBJ1-2; a possible D gene is TRBD1 (6 bases). The CDR3 covers 13 residues. Germline-derived CDR1 and CDR2 are SGHDT and YYEEEE. V was clipped by 3 bases and J by 5 bases, with 11 bases between them. The chain's CDR3 is CASSSGTRYGYTF. For the CDR3, the DNA is TGTGCCAGCAGCTCGGGGACACGGTATGGCTACACCTTC.

CDR3 DNA: TGTGCCACCAGCAGACGACAGGGAGGGGAGACCCAGTACTTC. As protein: CATSRRQGGETQYF. The chain combines TRBV15 with TRBJ2-5, with D perhaps being TRBD1 or TRBD2 (7 bases each). CDR1 LNHNV and CDR2 YYDKDF come from the germline V gene (reference sequence). CDR3 length: 14 amino acids. Trimming removed 2 bases at V and 5 bases at J, with 12 bases between.

The chain has TRBV3-1 (or the pseudogene TRBV3-2) and TRBJ2-3; D ambiguous. Germline V lookup: CDR1 LGHDT, CDR2 YNNKEL (reference sequence). Trimming shortened V by 0 bases and J by 2 bases, and 9 bases separated the two germline ends. The CDR3 sequence is 15 residues long. The DNA for the CDR3 is TGTGCCAGCAGCCAAGAGGGGTACCCCACAGATACGCAGTATTTT. Its protein is CASSQEGYPTDTQYF.

The chain has TRBV7-2 and TRBJ1-1; no firm D call. CDR3 size: 16 residues. Trimming removed 2 bases from V and 0 bases from J, with 13 bases in between. CDR1 SGHTA and CDR2 FQGNSA come from the germline V gene. CDR3 amino acids: CASSLRRTVLNTEAFF. The CDR3, as DNA: TGTGCCAGCAGCTTACGTCGAACGGTACTGAACACTGAAGCTTTCTTT.

The chain joins TRBV5-1 to TRBJ1-2, with D possibly matching TRBD1 (5 bases). CDR1 and CDR2 (germline): SGHRS, YFSETQ. Trimming removed 0 bases from V and 1 base from J, with 13 bases in between. The CDR3 length is 16 residues. The CDR3 DNA reads TGCGCCAGCAGCTTGGTGAGCGGGGGAAATAACTATGGCTACACCTTC. Encoded protein: CASSLVSGGNNYGYTF.

The CDR3 DNA reads as TGCAGCGCGGGCTCGGGAAGTAAAATTGCTGATACGCAGTATTTT. This gives the protein CSAGSGSKIADTQYF. The rearrangement links TRBV29-1 to TRBJ2-3, with D tentatively TRBD2 (5 bases). Per the germline V gene, CDR1 is SQVTM and CDR2 is ANQGSEA. Trimming cost V 7 bases and J 6 bases, with 23 bases left between them. This CDR3 contains 15 residues.

The chain uses TRBV19 and TRBJ2-2; TRBD1 matches 7 bases. V lost 7 bases to trimming and J lost 1 base; unmatched junction nucleotides: 6. Looked up from germline, CDR1 is LNHDA and CDR2 is SQIVND (reference sequence). The CDR3 runs 15 residues. The CDR3 nucleotides are TGTGCCAGTACCCCGGGACAGTTGAACACCGGGGAGCTGTTTTTT. It yields the protein CASTPGQLNTGELFF.

The V call is TRBV4-3, the J call TRBJ2-3, with D unclear. CDR1 and CDR2 (germline): LGHNA, YSLEER. This CDR3 has 17 amino acids. Trimming took off 0 bases at V and 2 bases at J, with 15 bases between the two ends. CDR3 nucleotides: TGCGCCAGCAGCCAAGAGGAAGACAATGCCCACACAGATACGCAGTATTTT. Its translation: CASSQEEDNAHTDTQYF.

The chain carries TRBV2 and TRBJ2-7; D unclear. Trimming removed 4 bases at V and 6 bases at J, with 10 bases between. Germline CDR1 SNHLY, CDR2 FYNNEI. The CDR3 has 12 residues. The DNA of the CDR3 is TGTGCCAGCAGTGGGGCCACCTCCGAGCAGTACTTC. Amino acids: CASSGATSEQYF. Looking up the rest from reference TRBV2 and TRBJ2-7 gives the full variable domain: EPEVTQTPSHQVTQMGQEVILRCVPISNHLYFYWYRQILGQKVEFLVSFYNNEISEKSEIFDDQFSVERPDGSNFTLKIRSTKLEDSAMYFCASSGATSEQYFGPGTRLTVT.

This chain links TRBV19 with TRBJ2-6; D is uncertain. The CDR3 spans 16 residues. CDR1 is LNHDA, CDR2 SQIVND, per germline (reference sequence). The V end was cut by 4 bases, the J end by 0 bases, with 10 bases between. The CDR3 loop reads CASSTLSLSGANVLTF. The CDR3 DNA is TGTGCCAGTAGTACCCTAAGCCTCTCTGGGGCCAACGTCCTGACTTTC.